This T cell receptor beta chain stems from a study of blood T cell repertoires in COVID-19. Study-wide context: The United States, Italy and Spain supplied acute and convalescent COVID-19 samples. The analysed material was cDNA or gDNA that came from T cells, B-cell-depleted T cells, or PBMCs.

The authors' processing: Counts of nucleated cells, estimated from reference gene primer amplification, were obtained. The assay was immunoSEQ multiplex PCR, and TCRdb's table has in-frame clones only and misses some. D and trimming were read from the DNA, whereas the V and J calls and clone size are those reported in that table. The table lists 150,000 to 180,000 clones, around 83% of them singletons. Patients of the Seattle cohort, enrolled during active infection, were followed longitudinally. Sequenced material: peripheral blood. This TCR came from a woman in her fifties or sixties with COVID-19, enrolled during active disease.

This CDR3 is CASSPRWGLQETQYF. CDR3 in DNA: TGTGCCAGCAGCCCGAGGTGGGGCCTACAAGAGACCCAGTACTTC. The chain uses TRBV5-5 and TRBJ2-5; maybe TRBD1 (5 bases). There are 15 residues in the CDR3. Trimming removed 4 bases from V and 2 bases from J, with 15 bases in between. From germline, CDR1 is SGHKS and CDR2 YYEKEE (reference sequence).